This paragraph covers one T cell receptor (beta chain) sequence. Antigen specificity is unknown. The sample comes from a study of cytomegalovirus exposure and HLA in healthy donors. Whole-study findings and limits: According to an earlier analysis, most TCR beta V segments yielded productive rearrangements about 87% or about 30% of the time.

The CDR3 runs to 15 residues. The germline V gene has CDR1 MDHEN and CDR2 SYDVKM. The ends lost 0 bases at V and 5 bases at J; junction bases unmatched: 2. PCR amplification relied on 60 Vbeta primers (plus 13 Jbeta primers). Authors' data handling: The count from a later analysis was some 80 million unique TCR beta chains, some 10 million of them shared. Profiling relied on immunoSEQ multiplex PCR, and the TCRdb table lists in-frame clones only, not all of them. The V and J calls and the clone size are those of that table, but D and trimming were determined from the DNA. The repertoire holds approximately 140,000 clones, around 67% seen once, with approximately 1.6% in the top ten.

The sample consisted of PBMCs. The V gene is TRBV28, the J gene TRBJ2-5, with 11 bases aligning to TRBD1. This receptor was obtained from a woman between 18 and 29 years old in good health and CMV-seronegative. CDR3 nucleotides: TGTGCCAGCAGTTTATGGGACAGGGGGCGTGAGACCCAGTACTTC. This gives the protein CASSLWDRGRETQYF.